Only a few counts were recorded for the clone carrying this TCR beta chain. The data belong to a study of CD8+ T cells in alopecia areata. Looked up from germline, CDR1 is MNHEY and CDR2 is SMNVEV (reference sequence). The CDR3 totals 13 residues. V shed 3 bases and J shed 3 bases, with 9 bases lying between them. Sequencing relied on a cDNA template that was reverse transcribed from extracted RNA. The table came from immunoSEQ multiplex PCR; TCRdb's copy has only in-frame clones and leaves some out. The sample shows around 61,000 clones, about half of them seen only once. Specimen: CD8+ T cells sorted from blood, collected at week 0. The chain links TRBV27 to TRBJ2-7, with D tentatively TRBD2 (5 bases). The TCR sequence derives from a human donor with alopecia areata. The CDR3 reads CASSFGENYEQYF. In DNA form, the CDR3 reads TGTGCCAGCAGTTTTGGGGAGAACTACGAGCAGTACTTC.